This note documents a single TCR beta chain sequence. The antigen is unknown. This entry comes from a study of T cells expressing NK-cell markers. About the research overall: Sorted CD3+CD56+NKG2C+, CD3+CD56+NKG2C- and CD3+CD56-NKG2C+ T cells provided the TCR beta repertoires.

For each CDR3 protein, TCRdb gives one entry from its re-call of the 5' RACE reads, without DNA. The table counts around 280,000 distinct CDR3 sequences; 0.39% lies in the top ten. The CDR3 spans 15 residues. CDR1 SGHAT and CDR2 FQNNGV come from the germline V gene. The study, taken as a whole, reports: The study left the HCMV specificity of expanded NKG2C+ T cell clones unresolved.

The chain links TRBV11-2 to TRBJ2-1; absent DNA, TCRdb's TRBD1 call cannot be checked. The sequenced material came from blood T cells: a sorted CD56 or NKG2C T cell subset, CD4+ or CD8+ T cells, or bulk PBMC T cells (not recorded which). The TCR originated in a man aged 18 to 29 in good health. The CDR3 spells CASSLVRGVYNEQFF.